Following are 30 T cell receptor beta chains from one sample sequenced in a study of T cell responses to AZD1222 COVID-19 vaccine. Sequenced by immunoSEQ multiplex PCR; TCRdb stores in-frame clones only, minus some. The data hold approximately 120,000 clones, with around nine tenths observed a single time. Sequenced here: peripheral blood, sampled on day 0 of AZD1222 vaccination. Receptors were obtained from an adult in good health.

This chain links TRBV12-3 or TRBV12-4 with TRBJ2-7; a weak D match, TRBD1 (6 bases). CDR3 length equals 12 residues. The V end lost 6 bases, the J end lost 5 bases, and 11 bases lay between the germline ends. This chain's CDR3 is CASRTGPHEQYF. DNA for the CDR3: TGTGCCAGCAGGACAGGACCCCACGAGCAGTACTTC.

The chain combines TRBV7-9 with TRBJ1-4; the D gene is possibly TRBD1 (6 bases). In germline, CDR1 is SEHNR, CDR2 FQNEAQ (reference sequence). V lost 1 base and J lost 0, with 15 bases in between. CDR3 length equals 18 residues. In DNA form, the CDR3 reads TGTGCCAGCAGCTTAGATTTTCGGGGGGGCACAACTAATGAAAAACTGTTTTTT. This codes for CASSLDFRGGTTNEKLFF.

This clone occurred once. The genes are TRBV5-6 and TRBJ2-5; TRBD2 matches at 11 bases. The junction had 7 bases not matched to a gene; V was cut back by 4 bases and J by 5 bases. The CDR3 consists of 15 residues. Germline-derived CDR1 and CDR2 are SGHDT and YYEEEE. The CDR3 DNA is TGTGCCAGCAGCCCGGAGGCTAGCGGGAGGGAGACCCAGTACTTC. Translating gives CASSPEASGRETQYF. The variable domain in full, completed from reference TRBV5-6 and TRBJ2-5, reads DAGVTQSPTHLIKTRGQQVTLRCSPKSGHDTVSWYQQALGQGPQFIFQYYEEEERQRGNFPDRFSGHQFPNYSSELNVNALLLGDSALYLCASSPEASGRETQYFGPGTRLLVL.

The genes are TRBV20-1 and TRBJ2-5, with 10 bases aligning to TRBD2. The trim removed 3 bases at V and 4 bases at J, leaving 11 bases unmatched. Looked up from germline, CDR1 is DFQATT and CDR2 is SNEGSKA (reference sequence). This CDR3 has 16 residues. The CDR3 loop is CSASWLAGAGRETQYF. CDR3 DNA sequence: TGCAGTGCTAGTTGGCTAGCGGGGGCGGGGCGAGAGACCCAGTACTTC.

The J gene is TRBJ2-1, the V gene TRBV5-1; D may be TRBD1 (8 bases). There are 17 residues in the CDR3. Germline values: CDR1 SGHRS, CDR2 YFSETQ. V lost 7 bases to trimming and J lost 0 bases, with 20 bases between them. The CDR3 DNA is TGCGCCAGCGGCGGGACAGGCCGCGGGAGCTCCTACAATGAGCAGTTCTTC. It translates to CASGGTGRGSSYNEQFF.

This chain uses TRBV7-8 with TRBJ1-6; D gene uncertain. V was shortened by 5 bases and J by 9 bases, with 14 bases between the two germline ends. The CDR3 contains 14 residues. Looked up from germline, CDR1 is SGHVS and CDR2 is FQNEAQ. CDR3 nucleotide sequence: TGTGCCAGCAGCCTTGACGTGGTGGTTTCACCCCTCCACTTT. This sequence encodes CASSLDVVVSPLHF.

This sequence joins TRBV21-1 and TRBJ2-2; the table's D call, TRBD1, has no DNA check behind it. TRBV21-1 is a known pseudogene. The CDR3 covers 13 residues. As DNA, the CDR3 is TGTGCCAGCAGCAAAAGGGGGCCAGGGGAGCTGTTTTTT. It codes for CASSKRGPGELFF.

This chain joins TRBV4-2 and TRBJ1-3; D may be TRBD1 (5 bases). The CDR3 has 16 amino acids. Trimming removed 0 bases at V and 0 bases at J, with 9 bases between. Germline V gene lookup returns CDR1 LGHNA and CDR2 YNFKEQ. The CDR3 DNA reads TGTGCCAGCAGCCAAGATAGGGGCCTCTCTGGAAACACCATATATTTT. Translation gives CASSQDRGLSGNTIYF.

The V and J genes are TRBV30 and TRBJ1-1; tentatively, D is TRBD1 (5 bases). The CDR3 covers 12 residues. CDR1 and CDR2 from the germline V gene are GTSNPN and SVGIG (reference sequence). Between the trimmed V and J ends, which lost 3 bases and 7 bases, there was a span of 12 bases. The CDR3 protein is CAWSTGTDEAFF. The CDR3 nucleotides are TGTGCCTGGAGCACCGGGACTGATGAAGCTTTCTTT.

The CDR3 DNA is TGTGCCACCAGTGATTCCACCCGGGGTGAGGAGAATCAGCCCCAGCATTTT. Protein product: CATSDSTRGEENQPQHF. The rearrangement links TRBV24-1 to TRBJ1-5; D gene uncertain. Looked up from germline, CDR1 is KGHDR and CDR2 is SFDVKD. The V and J ends lost 2 bases and 4 bases respectively, with 17 bases between them. The CDR3 extends over 17 amino acids.

The gene calls are TRBV5-6 and TRBJ2-5, with a weak D call TRBD1 (7 bases). CDR1 and CDR2 (germline): SGHDT, YYEEEE. Trimming took off 4 bases at V and 5 bases at J, with 21 bases between the two ends. The CDR3 is 16 residues long. The CDR3 coding sequence is TGTGCCAGCAGCCCCCTGTTGGCAGGGGGGAATGAGACCCAGTACTTC. This gives the protein CASSPLLAGGNETQYF.

The rearrangement links TRBV5-1 to TRBJ2-1, with 8 bases matching TRBD1. J lost 0 bases, V lost 2 bases, and 4 bases had no gene match. CDR3 length equals 16 residues. Germline V gene sequence: CDR1 SGHRS, CDR2 YFSETQ. The CDR3 bases are TGCGCCAGCAGCTTACAGGGGGGAAGCTCCTACAATGAGCAGTTCTTC. The encoded protein is CASSLQGGSSYNEQFF.

The chain combines TRBV7-2 with TRBJ2-3, with a weak D call TRBD1 (5 bases). Trimming removed 8 bases from V and 4 bases from J, with 13 bases in between. Germline-derived CDR1 and CDR2 are SGHTA and FQGNSA. The CDR3 consists of 13 residues. CDR3 DNA: TGTGCCAGCTCCACCCAGGGCCCAGATACGCAGTATTTT. This encodes CASSTQGPDTQYF.

The J gene is TRBJ2-7, the V gene TRBV5-6; TRBD2 might be the D (5 bases). The CDR3 is 13 amino acids. The V and J ends lost 1 base and 3 bases respectively, with 8 bases between them. Germline CDR1 is SGHDT and CDR2 is YYEEEE. The CDR3 coding sequence is TGTGCCAGCAGCTTGTTCCGGGGCTACGAGCAGTACTTC. Encoded protein: CASSLFRGYEQYF.

The chain couples TRBV4-2 to TRBJ2-2; possibly TRBD1 or TRBD2 for D (5 bases each). The germline CDR1 and CDR2 sequences are LGHNA and YNFKEQ. Between the trimmed V and J ends, which lost 5 bases and 1 base, there was a span of 11 bases. The CDR3 is 15 residues long. CDR3 residues: CASSARDLNTGELFF. The CDR3 DNA sequence: TGTGCCAGCAGCGCCCGGGACCTGAACACCGGGGAGCTGTTTTTT.

This chain connects TRBV29-1 to TRBJ2-5; 9 bases line up with TRBD2. The CDR3 sequence is 15 residues long. CDR1 is SQVTM and CDR2 is ANQGSEA in the germline V gene. V lost 6 bases to trimming and J lost 4 bases; unmatched junction nucleotides: 12. CDR3 sequence reads: CSVVRTSARGETQYF. CDR3 coding DNA: TGCAGCGTCGTACGGACTAGCGCGAGAGGAGAGACCCAGTACTTC.

The gene calls are TRBV18 and TRBJ1-5; TRBD1 is a possible D gene (6 bases). The V and J ends lost 0 bases and 6 bases respectively, with 9 bases between them. The CDR3 sequence is 14 residues long. Germline V CDR1 and CDR2: KGHSH, LQKENI. The CDR3, as DNA: TGTGCCAGCTCACCACCACAGGGAGGTCAGCCCCAGCATTTT. The encoded protein is CASSPPQGGQPQHF.

The V call is TRBV9, the J call TRBJ2-1, with 9 positions matching TRBD1. The V gene's germline CDR1 is SGDLS and CDR2 YYNGEE. The V segment lost 0 bases and the J segment 7 bases; nucleotides outside the gene matches: 5. There are 15 residues in the CDR3. CDR3 region: CASSVAGTGLNEQFF. DNA of the CDR3: TGTGCCAGCAGCGTAGCAGGGACAGGGTTGAATGAGCAGTTCTTC.

The gene calls are TRBV7-6 and TRBJ2-3, with TRBD1 matching over 8 bases. Germline lookup yields CDR1 SGHVS and CDR2 FNYEAQ. This CDR3 spans 16 amino acids. Trimming cost V 2 bases and J 1 base; bases outside gene matches: 5. This CDR3 reads CASSLQGARGTDTQYF. The CDR3 DNA is TGTGCCAGCAGCTTACAGGGGGCTCGGGGCACAGATACGCAGTATTTT.

CDR3: CASSQGPNQPQHF. DNA of the CDR3: TGCGCCAGCAGCCAAGGCCCGAATCAGCCCCAGCATTTT. The genes are TRBV4-3 and TRBJ1-5; D uncertain. Germline-derived CDR1 and CDR2 are LGHNA and YSLEER. V gave up 1 base and J gave up 4 bases, with 5 bases separating them. The CDR3 length is 13 residues.

This sequence joins TRBV24-1 and TRBJ2-2, with 7 bases fitting TRBD1. The J segment lost 3 bases and the V segment lost 3 bases, leaving 9 bases of the junction unmatched. CDR1 is KGHDR and CDR2 is SFDVKD in the germline V gene. CDR3 length: 17 amino acids. CDR3: CATSDEKGQSYTGELFF. In DNA, the CDR3 is TGTGCCACCAGTGATGAGAAGGGACAGTCGTACACCGGGGAGCTGTTTTTT.

The genes are TRBV2 and TRBJ2-7, with no clear D. There are 11 residues in the CDR3. V gave up 7 bases and J gave up 4 bases, with 8 bases separating them. Germline V gives CDR1 SNHLY, CDR2 FYNNEI. CDR3 bases: TGTGCCAGCACGGGCAGATACGAGCAGTACTTC. Translating it yields CASTGRYEQYF.

The chain combines TRBV14 with TRBJ1-1; TRBD1 matches 8 bases. CDR1 is SGHDN and CDR2 is FVKESK in the germline V gene. The CDR3 runs 15 residues. The V segment lost 4 bases and the J segment 4 bases; nucleotides outside the gene matches: 8. CDR3 sequence reads: CASSRTQGEGTEAFF. As DNA, the CDR3 is TGTGCCAGCAGCCGAACACAGGGGGAGGGCACTGAAGCTTTCTTT.

The chain combines TRBV5-4 with TRBJ1-1; possibly TRBD1 for D (6 bases). Germline CDR1 and CDR2: SGHNT and YYREEE (reference sequence). This CDR3 contains 14 residues. Trimming removed 4 bases from V and 9 bases from J, with 19 bases in between. The CDR3 sequence is CASSLTEGRGKAFF. As DNA, the CDR3 is TGTGCCAGCAGCCTAACGGAAGGGAGGGGGAAAGCTTTCTTT.

The chain carries TRBV5-1 and TRBJ2-5; no clear D gene. The V gene lost 4 bases and the J gene lost 4 bases, with 14 bases spanning the gap. This CDR3 comprises 14 residues. Germline loops: CDR1 SGHRS, CDR2 YFSETQ. The CDR3 nucleotides read TGCGCCAGCAGCCATGGGTTAGGGTCAGAGACCCAGTACTTC. Encoded protein: CASSHGLGSETQYF.

The chain has TRBV11-2 and TRBJ2-5; D is unclear. The V end was cut by 1 base, the J end by 6 bases, with 3 bases between. The CDR3 has 11 amino acids. Germline loops: CDR1 SGHAT, CDR2 FQNNGV. CDR3 amino acids: CASSLAQTQYF. CDR3 DNA: TGTGCCAGCAGCTTAGCTCAGACCCAGTACTTC.

The chain combines TRBV20-1 with TRBJ1-5; D call uncertain. This CDR3 region has 12 residues. Germline V gene lookup returns CDR1 DFQATT and CDR2 SNEGSKA (reference sequence). V was shortened by 3 bases and J by 2 bases, with 5 bases between the two germline ends. The CDR3 DNA reads as TGCAGTGCTAGTCAGGGCAATCAGCCCCAGCATTTT. This codes for CSASQGNQPQHF.

The rearrangement joins TRBV27 to TRBJ1-5; D unclear. This CDR3 region has 14 residues. Trimming removed 6 bases from V and 2 bases from J, with 11 bases in between. Germline V gene data show CDR1 as MNHEY and CDR2 as SMNVEV (reference sequence). The CDR3, as DNA: TGTGCCAGCAGCCCTTCGAGGGGCAATCAGCCCCAGCATTTT. It translates to CASSPSRGNQPQHF.

This clone was detected only a few times. This chain links TRBV19 with TRBJ2-1; the D is unclear. CDR3 length: 16 amino acids. The V end was cut by 6 bases, the J end by 0 bases, with 15 bases between. Germline V CDR1 and CDR2: LNHDA, SQIVND (reference sequence). In DNA form, the CDR3 reads TGTGCCAGTAGCCTCTTCCCGGGCCCCTCCTACAATGAGCAGTTCTTC. Its translation: CASSLFPGPSYNEQFF.

The J gene is TRBJ1-1, the V gene TRBV5-1; TRBD1 is a possible D gene (6 bases). The V gene lost 3 bases and the J gene lost 1 base, with 16 bases spanning the gap. Germline loops: CDR1 SGHRS, CDR2 YFSETQ. CDR3 length equals 16 residues. This CDR3 reads CASSSRDTPGNTEAFF. Here the CDR3 DNA reads TGCGCCAGCAGCTCCCGGGACACCCCCGGGAACACTGAAGCTTTCTTT.